The TCR beta chain under discussion was sequenced for a study of blood T cell repertoires in COVID-19. Study-wide background: The United States, Italy and Spain supplied acute and convalescent COVID-19 samples. Sources were T cells, B-cell-depleted T cells, or PBMCs; the material itself was cDNA or gDNA.

The CDR3 consists of 14 residues. Per germline, CDR1 MNHEY and CDR2 SMNVEV (reference sequence). The germline V and J ends were trimmed by 5 bases and 6 bases, with 16 bases remaining between them. Original analysis: Scientists estimated how many nucleated cells there were by amplifying reference gene primers. Method: immunoSEQ multiplex PCR; TCRdb's copy keeps in-frame clones and lacks some. The DNA gave D and trimming, while V, J and clone size come from that table. The sample has approximately 220,000 clones, approximately 83% seen once. Sequences were obtained from peripheral blood. This TCR came from a woman aged 40 to 50 with active or convalescent COVID-19. The rearrangement links TRBV27 to TRBJ2-5, with D perhaps TRBD2 (6 bases). This CDR3 is CASSKPGTRKTQYF. Written as DNA, the CDR3 is TGTGCCAGCAGTAAACCCGGGACTCGCAAGACCCAGTACTTC.